This T cell receptor beta chain was documented in a study of shared clonotypes between healthy human individuals. Here immunoSEQ multiplex PCR was the method, and the copy in TCRdb shows in-frame clones only, minus some. The sample carries almost 700,000 clones, about 91% recorded once. Note on this clone: Its target is not known.

CD8 cells classed as naive were CD45RO-negative and positively selected for CCR7, excluding terminally differentiated effector memory CD45RA+ cells. Broader study findings: How much donors shared clonotypes was expected to be affected by sequencing depth. Non-shared clonotypes showed lower generation probabilities than clonotypes common to all four donors. Between four donors, naive CD4 clonotypes were shared at a level of about 5.3%.

The V end lost 4 bases, the J end lost 0 bases, and 8 bases lay between the germline ends. The germline CDR1 and CDR2 sequences are SGHNT and YYREEE (reference sequence). This CDR3 contains 13 residues. The clonotype comes from a man aged 30 to 39 in good health. The chain recombines TRBV5-4 with TRBJ2-7; no clear D gene. The sequenced sample was naive CD8+ T cells sorted from blood. CDR3 nucleotides: TGTGCCAGCAGCCTGAGCCCCTCCTACGAGCAGTACTTC. It codes for CASSLSPSYEQYF. Drawing the rest from reference TRBV5-4 and TRBJ2-7, the complete variable domain is ETGVTQSPTHLIKTRGQQVTLRCSSQSGHNTVSWYQQALGQGPQFIFQYYREEENGRGNFPPRFSGLQFPNYSSELNVNALELDDSALYLCASSLSPSYEQYFGPGTRLTVT.